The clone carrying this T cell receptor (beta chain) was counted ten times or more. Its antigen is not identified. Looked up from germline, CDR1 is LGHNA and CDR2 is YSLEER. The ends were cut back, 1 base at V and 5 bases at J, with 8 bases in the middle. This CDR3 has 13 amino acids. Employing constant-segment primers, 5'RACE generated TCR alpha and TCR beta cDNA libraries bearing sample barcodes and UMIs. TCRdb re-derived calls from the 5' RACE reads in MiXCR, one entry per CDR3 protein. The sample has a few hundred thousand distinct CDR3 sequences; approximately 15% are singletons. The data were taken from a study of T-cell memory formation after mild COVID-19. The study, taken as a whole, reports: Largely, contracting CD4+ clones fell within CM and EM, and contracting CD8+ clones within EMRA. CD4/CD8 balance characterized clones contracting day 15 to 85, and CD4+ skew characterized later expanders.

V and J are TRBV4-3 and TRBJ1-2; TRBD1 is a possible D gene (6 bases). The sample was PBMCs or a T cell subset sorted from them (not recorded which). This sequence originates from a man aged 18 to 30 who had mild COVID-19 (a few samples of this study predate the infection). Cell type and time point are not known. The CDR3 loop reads CASSQGGGYGYTF. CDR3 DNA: TGCGCCAGCAGCCAAGGAGGGGGTTATGGCTACACCTTC.